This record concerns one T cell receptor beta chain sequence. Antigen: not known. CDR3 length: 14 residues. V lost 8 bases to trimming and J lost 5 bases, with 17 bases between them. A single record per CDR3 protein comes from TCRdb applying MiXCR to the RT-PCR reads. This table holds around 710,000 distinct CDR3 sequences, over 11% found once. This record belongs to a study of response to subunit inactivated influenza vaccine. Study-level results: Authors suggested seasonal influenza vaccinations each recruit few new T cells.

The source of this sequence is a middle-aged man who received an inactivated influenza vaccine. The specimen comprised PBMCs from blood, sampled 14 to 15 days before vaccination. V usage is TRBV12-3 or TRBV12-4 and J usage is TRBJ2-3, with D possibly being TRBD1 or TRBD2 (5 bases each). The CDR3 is CASSSGAGGDTQYF. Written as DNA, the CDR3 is TGTGCCAGCTCCAGTGGGGCTGGAGGAGATACGCAGTATTTT.